Below are 16 T cell receptor beta chains sequenced from a single sample in a study of T cells after yellow fever vaccination. TCRdb reprocessed the 5' RACE reads via MiXCR and lists one record per CDR3 protein. The data hold under 600,000 distinct CDR3 sequences, with less than 15% observed a single time. The source material was PBMCs, sampled on the day of the yellow fever booster vaccination. The source is a man aged 25-40 years who received the YFV17D yellow fever vaccine.

This chain joins TRBV20-1 and TRBJ2-7; D assignment may be TRBD1 or TRBD2 (5 bases each). This CDR3 has 15 amino acids. Germline assignment: CDR1 DFQATT and CDR2 SNEGSKA (reference sequence). Trimming left V 1 base short and J 2 bases short, with 15 bases between. The CDR3 region is CSARGGQRNPYEQYF. DNA of the CDR3: TGCAGTGCTAGAGGGGGCCAGCGGAACCCCTACGAGCAGTACTTC.

V and J are TRBV5-6 and TRBJ1-6; D possibly corresponds to TRBD1 (5 bases). The CDR3 spans 15 residues. Germline V gene lookup returns CDR1 SGHDT and CDR2 YYEEEE. Trimming removed 4 bases at V and 6 bases at J, with 14 bases between. The CDR3 loop is CASSRVDSLNSPLHF. CDR3 nucleotides: TGTGCCAGCAGCCGCGTCGACAGTCTTAATTCACCCCTCCACTTT.

The sample holds many counts of this clonotype. The V gene is TRBV12-3 or TRBV12-4, the J gene TRBJ2-2, with 7 bases identical to TRBD2. Trimming cost V 6 bases and J 6 bases; bases outside gene matches: 4. The CDR3 contains 13 residues. CDR3 sequence (DNA): TGTGCCAGCAGACCCGGACTAGCCGGGGAGCTGTTTTTT. It specifies CASRPGLAGELFF.

This clonotype was seen a few times. The chain combines TRBV20-1 with TRBJ2-5; 9 bases map to TRBD2. Per the germline V gene, CDR1 is DFQATT and CDR2 is SNEGSKA (reference sequence). This CDR3 comprises 14 residues. The V and J ends lost 5 bases and 3 bases, in that order; junction bases with no gene match: 7. CDR3 protein: CSALGLAGKETQYF. The CDR3 DNA follows: TGCAGTGCTCTGGGGCTAGCGGGAAAAGAGACCCAGTACTTC.

The chain uses TRBV18 and TRBJ1-1; D not certain. Trimming left V 3 bases short and J 7 bases short, with 9 bases between. Germline CDR1 is KGHSH and CDR2 is LQKENI. The CDR3 consists of 12 residues. CDR3 in amino acids: CASSPFENEAFF. The CDR3 DNA reads TGTGCCAGCTCACCCTTCGAAAATGAAGCTTTCTTT.

The chain uses TRBV4-2 and TRBJ2-3; 13 bases fit TRBD2. Germline trimming cut 0 bases from V and 5 bases from J; bases unmatched to any gene: 8. The CDR3 consists of 18 residues. Germline V gives CDR1 LGHNA, CDR2 YNFKEQ. The CDR3 nucleotides read TGTGCCAGCAGCCAAGAGGGACTAGCGGGACCCCGTGGAGATACGCAGTATTTT. Translated, it gives CASSQEGLAGPRGDTQYF.

This clonotype was picked up a small number of times. The chain combines TRBV6-2 or TRBV6-3 with TRBJ2-1; the match to TRBD2 covers 11 bases. The CDR3 covers 14 residues. The V gene end was trimmed by 4 bases and the J gene end by 8 bases; junction bases not matched to a gene: 4. The V gene's germline CDR1 is MNHEY and CDR2 SVGEGT. The CDR3 nucleotides are TGTGCCAGCAGTTCTTTAGCGGGAGGGGATGAGCAGTTCTTC. This codes for CASSSLAGGDEQFF.

The chain has TRBV7-2 and TRBJ2-1; tentatively, D is TRBD1 (6 bases). V shed 5 bases and J shed 1 base, with 9 bases lying between them. The CDR3 consists of 14 residues. CDR1 and CDR2 (germline): SGHTA, FQGNSA. The CDR3 DNA sequence: TGTGCCAGCAGCCCGGACAGATCCTACAATGAGCAGTTCTTC. Protein: CASSPDRSYNEQFF.

Many counts were recorded for this clonotype. The chain combines TRBV7-2 with TRBJ2-4, with TRBD1 as a possible D gene (6 bases). This CDR3 contains 15 residues. V dropped 3 bases and J dropped 0 bases, with 9 bases sitting between them. CDR1 SGHTA and CDR2 FQGNSA come from the germline V gene. This CDR3 is CASSLGRGAKNIQYF. CDR3 DNA: TGTGCCAGCAGCTTGGGCAGGGGAGCCAAAAACATTCAGTACTTC.

There are a few counts of this clonotype. The chain combines TRBV5-1 with TRBJ2-1; 13 nucleotides line up with TRBD2. The CDR3 extends over 15 amino acids. The junction had 2 bases not matched to a gene; V was cut back by 0 bases and J by 8 bases. Germline values: CDR1 SGHRS, CDR2 YFSETQ. The CDR3 nucleotides read TGCGCCAGCAGCTTGGGGACTAGCGGGAGCGATGAGCAGTTCTTC. Protein sequence: CASSLGTSGSDEQFF.

This clonotype was counted between two and nine times. This sequence joins TRBV19 and TRBJ2-2; D perhaps matches TRBD1 (6 bases). Germline-derived CDR1 and CDR2 are LNHDA and SQIVND (reference sequence). With 7 bases removed from V and 3 bases from J, the gap between germline ends came to 18 bases. The CDR3 is 16 residues long. In nucleotides, the CDR3 is TGTGCCAGTAACAGGGATAGATTAGGAGACACCGGGGAGCTGTTTTTT. Translation: CASNRDRLGDTGELFF. The whole variable domain, filled in from reference TRBV19 and TRBJ2-2, reads DGGITQSPKYLFRKEGQNVTLSCEQNLNHDAMYWYRQDPGQGLRLIYYSQIVNDFQKGDIAEGYSVSREKKESFPLTVTSAQKNPTAFYLCASNRDRLGDTGELFFGEGSRLTVL.

V usage is TRBV20-1 and J usage is TRBJ2-3, with 10 bases fitting TRBD2. Germline assignment: CDR1 DFQATT and CDR2 SNEGSKA (reference sequence). V lost 0 bases to trimming and J lost 0 bases; unmatched junction nucleotides: 9. The CDR3 consists of 18 residues. CDR3 nucleotides: TGCAGTGCTAGAGATCATTGGGCTAGCGGGAGAAGCACAGATACGCAGTATTTT. Amino acids: CSARDHWASGRSTDTQYF.

V is TRBV18 and J is TRBJ2-6; a possible D gene is TRBD1 (5 bases). Germline values: CDR1 KGHSH, CDR2 LQKENI. The length of the CDR3 is 16 residues. V was clipped by 5 bases and J by 2 bases, with 13 bases between them. CDR3 DNA: TGTGCCAGCTCAAAGGACATACTCCCTGGGGCCAACGTCCTGACTTTC. Its translation: CASSKDILPGANVLTF.

The chain links TRBV19 to TRBJ1-1, with D possibly being TRBD1 (6 bases). This CDR3 spans 14 amino acids. Germline lookup yields CDR1 LNHDA and CDR2 SQIVND (reference sequence). Trimming pared 3 bases from V and 4 bases from J, leaving 12 bases between. The DNA of the CDR3 is TGTGCCAGTAGTATGGGGAACAGGGCCACTGAAGCTTTCTTT. This encodes CASSMGNRATEAFF.

J is TRBJ1-2 and V is TRBV29-1; D uncertain. This CDR3 spans 14 amino acids. V was cut by 2 bases and J by 1 base, with 11 bases left in between. The germline V gene encodes CDR1 SQVTM and CDR2 ANQGSEA. Here the CDR3 DNA reads TGCAGCGTTGAATTACCCACCCTTAACTATGGCTACACCTTC. Amino acid sequence: CSVELPTLNYGYTF.

There are a few counts of this clonotype. The V and J genes are TRBV6-7 and TRBJ2-2; 11 bases match TRBD2. TRBV6-7 is flagged as an ORF with uncertain function. The CDR3 is 16 residues long. With V trimmed by 4 bases and J by 5 bases, 6 bases remained unmatched. Here the CDR3 reads CASSSISGRGTGELFF. In DNA form, the CDR3 reads TGTGCCAGCAGTTCCATTAGCGGGAGGGGAACCGGGGAGCTGTTTTTT.